Listed below are T cell receptor beta chains from one sample, sequenced in a study of blood T cell repertoires in COVID-19. Profiling relied on immunoSEQ multiplex PCR, and the TCRdb table lists in-frame clones only, not all of them. Of approximately 300,000 clones listed, 80% to 90% are singletons. Sequenced material: PBMCs or T cells enriched from blood (not recorded which). All receptors come from a woman aged 30 to 39 who had recovered from COVID-19. CDR3s leave out the opening cysteine and the closing phenylalanine or tryptophan.

j_call,v_call,cdr3_aa
TRBJ2-7,TRBV2,ASSEAAFRVTYEQY
TRBJ1-1,TRBV19,ASSLGQMNTEAF
TRBJ2-7,TRBV9,ASSLHPGSGPSSYEQY
TRBJ2-3,TRBV2,ASRGVGIQAGDTQY
TRBJ1-2,TRBV28,ASSPTGPWDYGYT
TRBJ1-4,TRBV28,ASSFQDRGNEKLF
TRBJ1-5,TRBV7-3,ASSLTGQTTGLNQPQH
TRBJ2-1,TRBV7-7,ASSLNGGSEQF
TRBJ1-3,TRBV21-1,ASSAQGDGNTIY
TRBJ1-1,TRBV14,ASSPRRTEAF
TRBJ2-3,TRBV7-2,ASSPGINTDTQY
TRBJ1-5,TRBV5-5,ASSLVTGPNQPQH
TRBJ2-1,TRBV7-9,ASSSAGTGVAEQF
TRBJ2-7,TRBV28,ASGWTSGRYEQY
TRBJ2-5,TRBV7-9,ASSPSGSRQETQY
TRBJ1-5,TRBV7-9,ASSLVSGQDSNQPQH
TRBJ1-1,TRBV6-5,ATSDGRVRTEAF
TRBJ1-1,TRBV30,AWSVSSRGDTEAF
TRBJ1-2,TRBV2,AIRVQGVFYGYT
TRBJ1-2,TRBV28,ASLGTGGFSYT
TRBJ1-5,TRBV18,ASSPSTGSGQPQH
TRBJ1-2,TRBV7-9,ASRGDIRNGYT
TRBJ1-1,TRBV5-5,ASSFTVPNTEAF
TRBJ1-4,TRBV29-1,SVSRQGSEEKLF
TRBJ2-4,TRBV5-1,ATSSGSGGGKNIQY
TRBJ1-4,TRBV27,ASSLTGGREKLF
TRBJ2-2,TRBV24-1,ATTGGVYTGELF
TRBJ2-1,TRBV15,ATSRSATQF
TRBJ2-1,TRBV11-2,ASSLVPYNEQF
TRBJ2-3,TRBV5-6,ASSFRGTSGTDTQY
TRBJ1-2,TRBV2,ASSEAAVQLYGYT
TRBJ1-4,TRBV5-1,ASRSLRGGSTNEKLF
TRBJ2-1,TRBV30,AWSIGTSGYNEQF
TRBJ2-1,TRBV19,ASSASGGNEQF
TRBJ1-5,TRBV10-3,AIRGQGTNQPQH
TRBJ1-2,TRBV18,ASSPQEGSYGYT
TRBJ2-5,TRBV6-6,ASSYSTGGETQY
TRBJ2-7,TRBV5-6,ASSWGQELYEQY
TRBJ2-1,TRBV7-2,ASSTRPPGQGGNEQF
TRBJ1-1,TRBV11-2,ASSSSAEAF
TRBJ1-5,TRBV25-1,ASSEPPGTDYSNQPQH
TRBJ1-5,TRBV28,ASKGTVVDNQPQH
TRBJ2-2,TRBV7-3,ASSLSQGAGELF
TRBJ1-2,TRBV27,ASSYTGTGPYGYGYT
TRBJ2-7,TRBV19,ASSPAGYSYEQY
TRBJ2-1,TRBV2,ASSYRVAGTYNEQF
TRBJ2-7,TRBV18,ASSPWTSGYSYEQY
TRBJ1-1,TRBV20-1,SARQNTEAF
TRBJ1-6,TRBV5-6,ASSHGRGAYNSPLH
TRBJ1-2,TRBV5-1,ASSFDSHYGYT
TRBJ1-2,TRBV10-1,ASSESIAGGNVVGYT
TRBJ2-4,TRBV3-1/TRBV3-2,ASSQGGLASGNVNIQY
TRBJ2-2,TRBV9,ASSPWDSPNTGELF
TRBJ2-2,TRBV4-1,ASSQGGRAVDGELF
TRBJ2-7,TRBV7-2,ASSQRVRDRGDEQY